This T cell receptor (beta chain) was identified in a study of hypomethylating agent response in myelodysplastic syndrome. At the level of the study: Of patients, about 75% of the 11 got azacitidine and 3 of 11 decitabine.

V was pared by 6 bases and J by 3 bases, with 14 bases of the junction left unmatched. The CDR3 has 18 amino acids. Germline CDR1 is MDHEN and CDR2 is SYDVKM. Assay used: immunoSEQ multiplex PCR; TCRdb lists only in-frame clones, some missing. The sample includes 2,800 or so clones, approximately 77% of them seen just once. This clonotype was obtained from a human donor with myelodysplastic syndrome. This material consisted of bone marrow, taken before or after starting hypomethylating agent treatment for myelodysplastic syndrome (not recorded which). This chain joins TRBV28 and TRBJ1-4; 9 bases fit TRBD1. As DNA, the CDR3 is TGTGCCAGCAGGAAAGGACAGGGGTTGATTAGAGCTAATGAAAAACTGTTTTTT. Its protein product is CASRKGQGLIRANEKLFF.